This TCR beta chain comes out of a study of blood T cells in healthy people across ages. As for the study in general: There was about one barcoded beta molecule captured by template switching per two T cells. The study's findings and limits: Among long-lived donors, naive CD4+ cells were more numerous and diversity higher than in aged donors.

Primers used in a second PCR of roughly 7 to 11 cycles were a sample-barcoded 5' primer and a J-beta primer mix. Every cDNA was tagged by a template-switch adaptor with 12 random nucleotides. TCRdb passed the 5' RACE reads through MiXCR, listing each CDR3 protein once. The sample has 1.2 million to 1.5 million distinct CDR3 sequences; approximately 40% are singletons. About this clonotype: The antigen remains unidentified. The junction departs from the called germline gene at one end, perhaps through a read error.

Peripheral blood was drawn, approximately 9.4 milliliters per donor. The V gene's germline CDR1 is ENHRY and CDR2 SYGVKD. The length of the CDR3 is 11 residues. J is TRBJ2-7 and V is TRBV10-3; D remains ambiguous. This TCR was sampled from a woman between 18 and 30 years old in good health. The sample comprised blood. The CDR3 protein is CVISDPGEQYF. The CDR3 nucleotides read TGTGTCATCAGTGATCCGGGCGAGCAGTACTTC.